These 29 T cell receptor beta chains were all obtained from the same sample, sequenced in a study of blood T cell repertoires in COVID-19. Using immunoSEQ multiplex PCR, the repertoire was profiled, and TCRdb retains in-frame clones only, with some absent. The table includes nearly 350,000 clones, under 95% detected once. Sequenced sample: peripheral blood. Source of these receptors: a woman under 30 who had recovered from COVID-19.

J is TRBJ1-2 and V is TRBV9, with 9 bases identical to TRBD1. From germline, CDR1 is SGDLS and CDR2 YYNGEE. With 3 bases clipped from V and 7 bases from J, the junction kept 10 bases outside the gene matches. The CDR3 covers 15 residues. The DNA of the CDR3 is TGTGCCAGCAGCGCCCCGGCGGGACAGGGATTTGGCTACACCTTC. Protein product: CASSAPAGQGFGYTF.

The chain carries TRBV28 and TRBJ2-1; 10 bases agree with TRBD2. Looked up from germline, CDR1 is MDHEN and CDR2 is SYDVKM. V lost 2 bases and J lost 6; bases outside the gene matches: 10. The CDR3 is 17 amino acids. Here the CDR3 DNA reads TGTGCCAGCAGTTTAATGGAACCTAGCGGGAGTGTCAATGAGCAGTTCTTC. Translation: CASSLMEPSGSVNEQFF.

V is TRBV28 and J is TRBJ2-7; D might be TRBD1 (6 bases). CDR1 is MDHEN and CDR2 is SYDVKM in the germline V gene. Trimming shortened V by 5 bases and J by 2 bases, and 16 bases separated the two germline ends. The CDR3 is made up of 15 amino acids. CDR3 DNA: TGTGCCAGCAGTGGGATCGGGACACGAGCCTACGAGCAGTACGTC. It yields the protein CASSGIGTRAYEQYV.

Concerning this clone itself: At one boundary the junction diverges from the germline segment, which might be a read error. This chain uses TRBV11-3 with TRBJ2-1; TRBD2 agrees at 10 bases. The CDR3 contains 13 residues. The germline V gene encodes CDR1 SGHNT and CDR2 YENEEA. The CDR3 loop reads CASSLVTSGSPVF. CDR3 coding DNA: TGTGCCAGCAGCTTAGTGACTAGCGGGTCCCCGGTCTTC.

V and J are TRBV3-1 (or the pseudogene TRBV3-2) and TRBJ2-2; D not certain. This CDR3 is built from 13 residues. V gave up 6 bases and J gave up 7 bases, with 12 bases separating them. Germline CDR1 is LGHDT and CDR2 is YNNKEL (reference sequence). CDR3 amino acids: CASSRVDVGELFF. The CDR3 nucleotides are TGTGCCAGCAGTCGCGTCGATGTCGGGGAGCTGTTTTTT.

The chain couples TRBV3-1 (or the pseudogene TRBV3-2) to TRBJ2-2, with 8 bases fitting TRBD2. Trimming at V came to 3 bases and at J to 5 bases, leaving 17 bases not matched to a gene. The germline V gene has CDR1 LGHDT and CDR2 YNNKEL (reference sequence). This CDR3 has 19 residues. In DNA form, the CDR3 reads TGTGCCAGCAGCCATTGGTCTAATTCACTGGCTAGCGGGACCGGGGAGCTGTTTTTT. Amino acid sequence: CASSHWSNSLASGTGELFF.

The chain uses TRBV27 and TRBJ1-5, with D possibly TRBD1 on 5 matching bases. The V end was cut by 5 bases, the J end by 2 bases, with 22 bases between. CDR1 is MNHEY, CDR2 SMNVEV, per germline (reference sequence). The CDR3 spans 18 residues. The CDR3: CASSGDGPGLRRNQPQHF. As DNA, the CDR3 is TGTGCCAGCAGTGGGGACGGGCCGGGACTTCGGCGCAATCAGCCCCAGCATTTT.

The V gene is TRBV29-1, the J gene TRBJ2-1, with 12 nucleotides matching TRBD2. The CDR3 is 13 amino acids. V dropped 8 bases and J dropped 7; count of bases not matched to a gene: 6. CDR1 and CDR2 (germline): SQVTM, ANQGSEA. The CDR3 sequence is CSHTSGRSNEQFF. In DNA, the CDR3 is TGCAGCCATACTAGCGGGAGGTCAAATGAGCAGTTCTTC.

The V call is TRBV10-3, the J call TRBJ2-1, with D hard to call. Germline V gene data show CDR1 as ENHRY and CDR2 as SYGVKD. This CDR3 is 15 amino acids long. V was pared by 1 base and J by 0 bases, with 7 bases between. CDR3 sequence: CAISELASSYNEQFF. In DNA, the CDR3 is TGTGCCATCAGTGAGTTGGCAAGCTCCTACAATGAGCAGTTCTTC.

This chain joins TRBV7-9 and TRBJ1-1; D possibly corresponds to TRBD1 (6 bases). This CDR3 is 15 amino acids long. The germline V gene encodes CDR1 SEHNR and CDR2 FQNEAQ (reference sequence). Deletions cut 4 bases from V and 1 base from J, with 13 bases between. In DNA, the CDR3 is TGTGCCAGCAGCTCTACAGGGTTGGGGAACACTGAAGCTTTCTTT. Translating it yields CASSSTGLGNTEAFF.

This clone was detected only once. The CDR3 DNA is TGCGCCAGCAGCTCCGGTGGGCTAGCGGGAGGATGGACAGATACGCAGTATTTT. Residues: CASSSGGLAGGWTDTQYF. The chain recombines TRBV5-1 with TRBJ2-3; TRBD2 agrees at 11 bases. The CDR3 sequence is 18 residues long. V shed 3 bases and J 3 bases; nucleotides not matched to a gene: 12. CDR1 and CDR2 (germline): SGHRS, YFSETQ.

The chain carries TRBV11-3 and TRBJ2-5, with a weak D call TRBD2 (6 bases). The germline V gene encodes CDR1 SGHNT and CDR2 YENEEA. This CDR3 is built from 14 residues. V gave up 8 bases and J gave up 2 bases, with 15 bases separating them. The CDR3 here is CASSVRAGQETQYF. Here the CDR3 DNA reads TGTGCCAGCTCGGTCAGGGCGGGGCAAGAGACCCAGTACTTC.

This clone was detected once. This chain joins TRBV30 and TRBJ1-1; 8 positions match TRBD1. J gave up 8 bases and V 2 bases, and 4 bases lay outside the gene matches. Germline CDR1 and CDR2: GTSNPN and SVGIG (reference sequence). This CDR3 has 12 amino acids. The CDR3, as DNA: TGTGCCTGGAGTCCCTGGACAGGGGAAGCTTTCTTT. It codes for CAWSPWTGEAFF.

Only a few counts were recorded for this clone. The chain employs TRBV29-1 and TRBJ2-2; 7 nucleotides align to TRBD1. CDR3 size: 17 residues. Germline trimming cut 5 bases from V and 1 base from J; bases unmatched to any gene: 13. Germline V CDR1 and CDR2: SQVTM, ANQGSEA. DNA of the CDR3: TGCAGCGTTAGTACTCCTACCGGGACAGTGAACACCGGGGAGCTGTTTTTT. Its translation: CSVSTPTGTVNTGELFF.

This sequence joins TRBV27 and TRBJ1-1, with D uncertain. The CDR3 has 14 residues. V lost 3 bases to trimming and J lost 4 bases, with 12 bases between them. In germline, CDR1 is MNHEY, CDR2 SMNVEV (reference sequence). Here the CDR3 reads CASSFWSSFTEAFF. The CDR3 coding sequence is TGTGCCAGCAGTTTCTGGAGTAGTTTCACTGAAGCTTTCTTT.

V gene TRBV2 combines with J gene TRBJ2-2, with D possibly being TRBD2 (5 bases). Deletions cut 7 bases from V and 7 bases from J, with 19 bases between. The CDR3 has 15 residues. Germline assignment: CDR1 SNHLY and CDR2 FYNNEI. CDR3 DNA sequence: TGTGCCAGCAAAAACGTCAGCGGCTGGGGCGGGGAGCTGTTTTTT. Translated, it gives CASKNVSGWGGELFF.

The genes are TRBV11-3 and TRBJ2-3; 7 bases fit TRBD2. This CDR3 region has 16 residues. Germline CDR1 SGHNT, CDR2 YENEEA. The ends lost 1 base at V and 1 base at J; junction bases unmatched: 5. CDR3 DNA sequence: TGTGCCAGCAGCTTAGGGTCGGCGGGAGGCACAGATACGCAGTATTTT. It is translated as CASSLGSAGGTDTQYF.

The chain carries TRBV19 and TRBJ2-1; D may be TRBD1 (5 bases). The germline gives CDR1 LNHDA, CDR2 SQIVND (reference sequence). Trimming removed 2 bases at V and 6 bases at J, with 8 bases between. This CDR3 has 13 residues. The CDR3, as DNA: TGTGCCAGTAGTATACTGCAGGGCAATGAGCAGTTCTTC. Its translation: CASSILQGNEQFF.

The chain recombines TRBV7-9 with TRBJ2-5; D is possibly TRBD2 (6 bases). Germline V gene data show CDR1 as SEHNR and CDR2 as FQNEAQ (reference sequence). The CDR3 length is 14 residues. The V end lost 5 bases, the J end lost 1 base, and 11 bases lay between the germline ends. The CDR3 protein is CASSPMGGQETQYF. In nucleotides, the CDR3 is TGTGCCAGCAGCCCGATGGGGGGCCAAGAGACCCAGTACTTC.

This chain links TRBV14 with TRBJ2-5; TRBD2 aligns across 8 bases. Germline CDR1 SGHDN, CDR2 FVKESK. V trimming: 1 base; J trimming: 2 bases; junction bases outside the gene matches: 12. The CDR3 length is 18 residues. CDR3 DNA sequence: TGTGCCAGCAGCCAAGGATTAGCGGGAAAGGTTCCACAAGAGACCCAGTACTTC. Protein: CASSQGLAGKVPQETQYF.

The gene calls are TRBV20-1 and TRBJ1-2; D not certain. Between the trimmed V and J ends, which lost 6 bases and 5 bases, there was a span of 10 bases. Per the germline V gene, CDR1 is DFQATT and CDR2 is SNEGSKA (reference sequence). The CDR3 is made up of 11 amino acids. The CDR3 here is CSAPAKYGYTF. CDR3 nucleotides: TGCAGTGCGCCCGCGAAGTATGGCTACACCTTC.

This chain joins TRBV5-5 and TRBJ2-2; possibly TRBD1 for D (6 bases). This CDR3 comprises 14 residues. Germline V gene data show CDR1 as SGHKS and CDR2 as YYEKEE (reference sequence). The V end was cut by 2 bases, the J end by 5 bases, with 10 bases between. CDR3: CASSLAGATGELFF. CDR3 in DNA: TGTGCCAGCAGCTTAGCAGGGGCGACCGGGGAGCTGTTTTTT.

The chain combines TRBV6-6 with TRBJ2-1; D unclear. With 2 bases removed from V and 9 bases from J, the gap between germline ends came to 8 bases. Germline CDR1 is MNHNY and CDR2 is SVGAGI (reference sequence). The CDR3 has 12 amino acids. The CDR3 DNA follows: TGTGCCAGCAGTTACCGTTACTTTGAGCAGTTCTTC. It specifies CASSYRYFEQFF.

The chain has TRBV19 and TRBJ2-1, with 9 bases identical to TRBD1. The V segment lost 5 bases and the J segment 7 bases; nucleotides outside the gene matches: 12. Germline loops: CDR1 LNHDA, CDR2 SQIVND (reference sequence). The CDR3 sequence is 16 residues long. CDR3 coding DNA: TGTGCCAGTAGTGGGCGGGGACAGGGAGTGTGGAATGAGCAGTTCTTC. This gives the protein CASSGRGQGVWNEQFF.

Here the CDR3 reads CASKTGGQPQHF. In nucleotides, the CDR3 is TGTGCCAGTAAGACGGGGGGTCAGCCCCAGCATTTT. This chain links TRBV19 with TRBJ1-5; perhaps TRBD1 as D (5 bases). CDR1 is LNHDA, CDR2 SQIVND, per germline (reference sequence). The CDR3 contains 12 residues. V dropped 7 bases and J dropped 6 bases, with 10 bases sitting between them.

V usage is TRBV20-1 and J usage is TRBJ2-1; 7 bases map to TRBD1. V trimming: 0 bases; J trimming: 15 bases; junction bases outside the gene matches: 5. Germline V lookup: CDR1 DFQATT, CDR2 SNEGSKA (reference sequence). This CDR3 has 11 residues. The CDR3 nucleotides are TGCAGTGCTAGAGATTCGGGACAGCCGTTCTTC. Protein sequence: CSARDSGQPFF.

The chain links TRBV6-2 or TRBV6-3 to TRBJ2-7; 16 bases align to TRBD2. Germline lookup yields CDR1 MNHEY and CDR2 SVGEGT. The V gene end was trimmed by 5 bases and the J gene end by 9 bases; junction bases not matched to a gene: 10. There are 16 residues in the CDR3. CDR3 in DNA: TGTGCCAGCAGTACCCGCGCCGGGACTAGCGGGAGGGGGCAGTACGTC. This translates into CASSTRAGTSGRGQYV.

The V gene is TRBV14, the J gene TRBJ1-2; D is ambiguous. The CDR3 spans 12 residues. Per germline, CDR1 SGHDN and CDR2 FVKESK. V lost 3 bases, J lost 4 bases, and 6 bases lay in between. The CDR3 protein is CASSHGSYGYTF. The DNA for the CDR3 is TGTGCCAGCAGCCACGGGAGCTATGGCTACACCTTC.

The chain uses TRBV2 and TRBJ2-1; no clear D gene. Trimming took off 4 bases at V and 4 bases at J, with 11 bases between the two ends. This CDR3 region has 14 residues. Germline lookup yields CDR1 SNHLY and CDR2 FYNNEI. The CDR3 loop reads CASSVTTVYNEQFF. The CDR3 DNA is TGTGCCAGCAGTGTCACAACAGTTTACAATGAGCAGTTCTTC.